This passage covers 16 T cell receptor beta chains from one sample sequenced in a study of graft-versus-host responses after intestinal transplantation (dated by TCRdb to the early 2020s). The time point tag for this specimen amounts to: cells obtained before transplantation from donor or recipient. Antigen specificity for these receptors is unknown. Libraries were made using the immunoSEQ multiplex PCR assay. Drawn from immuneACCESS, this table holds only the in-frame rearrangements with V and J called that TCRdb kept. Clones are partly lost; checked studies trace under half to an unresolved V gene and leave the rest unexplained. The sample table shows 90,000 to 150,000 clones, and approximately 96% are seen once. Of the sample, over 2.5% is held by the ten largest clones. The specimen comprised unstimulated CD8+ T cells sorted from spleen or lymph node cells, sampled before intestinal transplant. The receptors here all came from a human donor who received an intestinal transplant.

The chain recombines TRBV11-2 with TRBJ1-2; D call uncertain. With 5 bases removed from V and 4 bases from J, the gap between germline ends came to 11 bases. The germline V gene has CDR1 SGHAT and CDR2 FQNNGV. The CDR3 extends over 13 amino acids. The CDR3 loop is CASSLGQTYGYTF. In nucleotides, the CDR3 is TGTGCCAGCAGCCTCGGGCAGACCTATGGCTACACCTTC.

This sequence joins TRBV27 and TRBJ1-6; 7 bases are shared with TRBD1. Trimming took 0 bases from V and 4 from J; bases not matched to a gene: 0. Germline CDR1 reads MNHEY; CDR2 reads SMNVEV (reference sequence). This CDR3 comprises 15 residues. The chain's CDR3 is CASSLSTGYNSPLHF. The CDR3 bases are TGTGCCAGCAGTTTATCGACAGGGTATAATTCACCCCTCCACTTT.

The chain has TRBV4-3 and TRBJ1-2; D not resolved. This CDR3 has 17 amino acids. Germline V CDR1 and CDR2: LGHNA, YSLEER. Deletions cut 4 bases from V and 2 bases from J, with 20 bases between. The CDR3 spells CASSLDTERRRNYGYTF. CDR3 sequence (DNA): TGCGCCAGCAGCCTAGATACGGAAAGGCGAAGAAACTATGGCTACACCTTC.

The CDR3 spells CASSLAGGYNEQFF. The CDR3 DNA is TGTGCCAGCAGTTTGGCGGGAGGATACAATGAGCAGTTCTTC. The rearrangement links TRBV28 to TRBJ2-1; 8 positions match TRBD2. CDR3 size: 14 residues. V was clipped by 3 bases and J by 4 bases; unmatched bases: 2. In germline, CDR1 is MDHEN, CDR2 SYDVKM.

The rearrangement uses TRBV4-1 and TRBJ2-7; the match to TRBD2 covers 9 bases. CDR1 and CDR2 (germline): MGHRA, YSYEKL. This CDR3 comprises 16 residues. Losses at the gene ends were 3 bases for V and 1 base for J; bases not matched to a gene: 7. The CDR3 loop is CASSQSRAGGSYEQYF. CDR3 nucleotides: TGCGCCAGCAGCCAGAGTCGAGCGGGAGGTTCCTACGAGCAGTACTTC.

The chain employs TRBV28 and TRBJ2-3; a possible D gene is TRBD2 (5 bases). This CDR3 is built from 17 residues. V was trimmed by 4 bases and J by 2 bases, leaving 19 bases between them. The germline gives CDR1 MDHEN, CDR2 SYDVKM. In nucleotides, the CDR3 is TGTGCCAGCAGTTCATCCCCCGGCTACGGACTCACAGATACGCAGTATTTT. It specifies CASSSSPGYGLTDTQYF.

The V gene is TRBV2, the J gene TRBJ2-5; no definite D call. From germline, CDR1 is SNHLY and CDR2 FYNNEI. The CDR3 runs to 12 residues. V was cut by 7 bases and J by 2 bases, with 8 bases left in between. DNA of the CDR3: TGTGCCAGCAACGGACCTCAAGAGACCCAGTACTTC. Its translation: CASNGPQETQYF.

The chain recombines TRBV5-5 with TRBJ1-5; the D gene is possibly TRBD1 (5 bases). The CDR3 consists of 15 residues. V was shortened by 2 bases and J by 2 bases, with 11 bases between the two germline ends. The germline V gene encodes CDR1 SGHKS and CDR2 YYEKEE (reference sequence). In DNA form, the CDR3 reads TGTGCCAGCAGCTTAGGGCAGGGAGGCAATCAGCCCCAGCATTTT. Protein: CASSLGQGGNQPQHF.

The CDR3 here is CASGATDTQYF. In DNA form, the CDR3 reads TGTGCCAGTGGGGCCACAGATACGCAGTATTTT. The chain combines TRBV19 with TRBJ2-3, with D maybe TRBD1 (5 bases). Germline CDR1 reads LNHDA; CDR2 reads SQIVND (reference sequence). The CDR3 covers 11 residues. Trimming shortened V by 8 bases and J by 2 bases, and 5 bases separated the two germline ends.

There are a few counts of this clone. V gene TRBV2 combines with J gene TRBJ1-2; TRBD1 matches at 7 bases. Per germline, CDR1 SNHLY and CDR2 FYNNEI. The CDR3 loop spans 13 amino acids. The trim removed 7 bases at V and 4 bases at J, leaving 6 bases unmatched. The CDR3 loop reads CASNQGGSYGYTF. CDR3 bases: TGTGCCAGCAATCAGGGGGGATCCTATGGCTACACCTTC. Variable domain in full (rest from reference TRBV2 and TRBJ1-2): EPEVTQTPSHQVTQMGQEVILRCVPISNHLYFYWYRQILGQKVEFLVSFYNNEISEKSEIFDDQFSVERPDGSNFTLKIRSTKLEDSAMYFCASNQGGSYGYTFGSGTRLTVV.

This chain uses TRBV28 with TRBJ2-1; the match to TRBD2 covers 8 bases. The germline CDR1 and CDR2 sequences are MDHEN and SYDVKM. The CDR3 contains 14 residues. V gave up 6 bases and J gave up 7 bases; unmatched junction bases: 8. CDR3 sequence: CASRVAGNGNEQFF. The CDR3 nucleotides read TGTGCCAGCAGGGTAGCGGGAAACGGAAATGAGCAGTTCTTC. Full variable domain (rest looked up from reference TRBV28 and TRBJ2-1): DVKVTQSSRYLVKRTGEKVFLECVQDMDHENMFWYRQDPGLGLRLIYFSYDVKMKEKGDIPEGYSVSREKKERFSLILESASTNQTSMYLCASRVAGNGNEQFFGPGTRLTVL.

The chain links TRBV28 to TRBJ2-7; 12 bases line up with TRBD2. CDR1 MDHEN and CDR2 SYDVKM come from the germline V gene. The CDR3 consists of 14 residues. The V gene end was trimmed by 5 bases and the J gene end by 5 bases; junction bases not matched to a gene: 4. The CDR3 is CASSRLAGVHEQYF. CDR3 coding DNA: TGTGCCAGCAGTCGACTAGCGGGAGTCCACGAGCAGTACTTC.

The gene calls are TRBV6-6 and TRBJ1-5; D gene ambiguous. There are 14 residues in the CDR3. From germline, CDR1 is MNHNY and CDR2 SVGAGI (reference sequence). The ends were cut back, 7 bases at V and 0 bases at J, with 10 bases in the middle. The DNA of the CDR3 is TGTGCCAGCAAGGAGGGATATAGCAATCAGCCCCAGCATTTT. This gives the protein CASKEGYSNQPQHF.

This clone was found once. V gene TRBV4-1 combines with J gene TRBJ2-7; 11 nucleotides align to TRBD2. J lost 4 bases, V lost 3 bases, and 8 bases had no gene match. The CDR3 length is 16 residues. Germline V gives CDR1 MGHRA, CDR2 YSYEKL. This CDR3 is CASSHSGTSGRYEQYF. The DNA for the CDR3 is TGCGCCAGCAGCCATAGCGGGACTAGCGGAAGATACGAGCAGTACTTC.

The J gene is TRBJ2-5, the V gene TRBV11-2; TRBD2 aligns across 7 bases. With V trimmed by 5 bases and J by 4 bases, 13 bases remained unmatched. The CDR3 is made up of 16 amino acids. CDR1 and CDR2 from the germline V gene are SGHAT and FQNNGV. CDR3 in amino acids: CASSPFRDYGGETQYF. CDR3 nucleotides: TGTGCCAGCAGCCCTTTCCGGGACTATGGGGGAGAGACCCAGTACTTC.

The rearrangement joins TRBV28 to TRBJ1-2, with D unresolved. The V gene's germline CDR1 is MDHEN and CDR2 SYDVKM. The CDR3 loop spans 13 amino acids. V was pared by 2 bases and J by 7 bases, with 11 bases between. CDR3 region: CASSLGVFSGYTF. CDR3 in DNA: TGTGCCAGCAGTTTAGGAGTGTTCTCTGGCTACACCTTC.